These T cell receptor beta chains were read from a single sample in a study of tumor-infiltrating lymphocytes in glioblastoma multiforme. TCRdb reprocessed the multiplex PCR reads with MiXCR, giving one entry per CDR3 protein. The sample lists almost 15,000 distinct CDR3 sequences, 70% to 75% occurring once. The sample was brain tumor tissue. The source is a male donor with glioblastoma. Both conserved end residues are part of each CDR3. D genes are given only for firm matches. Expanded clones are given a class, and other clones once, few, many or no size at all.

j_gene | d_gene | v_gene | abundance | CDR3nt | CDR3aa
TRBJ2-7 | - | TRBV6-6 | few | TGTGCCAGCAGTTACTCTGGAGGGAGGTCCTCCTACGAGCAGTACTTC | CASSYSGGRSSYEQYF
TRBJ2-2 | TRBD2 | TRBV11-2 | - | TGTGCCAGCAGCTTAGTTCGCTCCAGCGGGGGCTCGGACACTGGGGAGCTGTTTTTT | CASSLVRSSGGSDTGELFF
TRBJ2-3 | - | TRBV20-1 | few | TGCAGTGCTAGAGACAGCTCTAGCACAGATACGCAGTATTTT | CSARDSSSTDTQYF
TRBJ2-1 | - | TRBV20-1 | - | TGCAGTGCTAGAGATCAATTCGGGGGCCACAACAATGAGCAGTTCTTC | CSARDQFGGHNNEQFF
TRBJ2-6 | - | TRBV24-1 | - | TGTGCCACCAGTGATATCTCGACCTCTGGGGCCAACGTCCTGACTTTC | CATSDISTSGANVLTF
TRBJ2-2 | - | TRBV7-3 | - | TGTGCCGGCAGCCACGGACATTACACCGGGGAGCTGTTTTTT | CAGSHGHYTGELFF
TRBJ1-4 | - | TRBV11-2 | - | TGTGCCAGCAGCTTCTCCGTTGCAACTAATGAAAAACTGTTTTTT | CASSFSVATNEKLFF
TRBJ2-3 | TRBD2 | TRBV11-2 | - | TGTGCCTGCATCTTACTAGCGGGGGAATATACGCAGTATTTT | CACILLAGEYTQYF
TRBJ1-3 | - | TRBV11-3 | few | TGTGCCAGCAGCAGAAGGGGCTCTGGAAACACCATATATTTT | CASSRRGSGNTIYF
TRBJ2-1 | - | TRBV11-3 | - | TGTGCCGGCAGCTTAGTTGACGGCAGTGAGCAATTCTTC | CAGSLVDGSEQFF
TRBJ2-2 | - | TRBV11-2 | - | TGTGCCAGCACCCCCTCATTCGGCCAAGGGCTATCGACAGACACCGGGGAGCTGTTTTTT | CASTPSFGQGLSTDTGELFF
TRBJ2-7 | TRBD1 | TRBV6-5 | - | TGTGCCAGCAGCAATCCGGGACAGTCGACATACGAGCAGTACTTC | CASSNPGQSTYEQYF
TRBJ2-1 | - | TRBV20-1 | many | TGCAGTGCTACCCTTAGCATGAAATACAATGAGCAGTTCTTC | CSATLSMKYNEQFF
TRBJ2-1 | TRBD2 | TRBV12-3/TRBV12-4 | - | TGTGCCAGCAGTTTACAGCGGGAGGGCCTTGAGCAGTTCTTC | CASSLQREGLEQFF
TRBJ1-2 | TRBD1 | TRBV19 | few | TGTGCCAGTAGTACAGGGGGCAGTGGCTACACCTTC | CASSTGGSGYTF
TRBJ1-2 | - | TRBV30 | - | TGTGCCGGGAATAGGCAGGGGCTGACTGGCTACACCTTC | CAGNRQGLTGYTF
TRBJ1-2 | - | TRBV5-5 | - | TGTCCCAGCAGCCCTGGACATCGCTATGGCTACACCTTC | CPSSPGHRYGYTF
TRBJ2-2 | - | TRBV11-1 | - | TGTGCCAGCTGGGACACCGGGGAGCTGTTTTTT | CASWDTGELFF
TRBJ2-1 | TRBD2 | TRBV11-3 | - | TGTGCCAGCAGCCCGGGCTTGGGCTCCGGGGCTAGCGGGAGTAACAATGAGCAATTCTTC | CASSPGLGSGASGSNNEQFF
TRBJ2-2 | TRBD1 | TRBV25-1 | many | TGTGCCAGCAGTGCTTGGACAGGGGGGAACACCGGGGAGCTGTTTTTT | CASSAWTGGNTGELFF
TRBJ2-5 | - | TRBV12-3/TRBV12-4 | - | TGTGCCAGCAGTTTAAGTTACACCGGGGACACCCAGCACTTC | CASSLSYTGDTQHF
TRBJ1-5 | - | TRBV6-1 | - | TGTGCCAGCACTGTCGTTCGGGGCAATCAGCCCCAGCATTTT | CASTVVRGNQPQHF
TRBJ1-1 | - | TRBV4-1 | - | TGCCCCAGCAGCCAAGAGATTTCGACAGAAGCGTTCTTT | CPSSQEISTEAFF
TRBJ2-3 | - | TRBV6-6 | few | TGTGCCAGCAGTTCCGTTTGGGCCGGTAGCACAGATACGCAGTATTTT | CASSSVWAGSTDTQYF
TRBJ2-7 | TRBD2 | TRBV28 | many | TGTGCCCACCAGCGGGAGGGCCTGTACGAGCAGTACTTC | CAHQREGLYEQYF
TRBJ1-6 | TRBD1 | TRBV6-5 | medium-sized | TGTGCCAGCAGCTTACAGGGGCCGGGAAATTCACCCCTCCACTTT | CASSLQGPGNSPLHF
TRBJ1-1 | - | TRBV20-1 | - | TGCAGCGCTAGTAATCCCGGAGGGTGTACTGAGGCTTTCTTT | CSASNPGGCTEAFF
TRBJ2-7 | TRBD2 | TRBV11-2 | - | TGTGCCAGCAGCTTAGATGGGGGGGATGAGCAGTACTTC | CASSLDGGDEQYF
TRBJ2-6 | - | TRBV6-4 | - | TGTGCCAGCAGTGTGGAGGGAGGCTCTGGGGCCAACGTCCTGACTTTC | CASSVEGGSGANVLTF
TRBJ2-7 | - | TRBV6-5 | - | TGTGCCAGCAGTTACTCCCTACAGCAGGTTCACGAGCAGTACTTC | CASSYSLQQVHEQYF
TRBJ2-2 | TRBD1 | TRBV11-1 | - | TGTGCCAGCAGCTCCCACGGGACAGGGAACACCGGGGAGCTGTTTTTT | CASSSHGTGNTGELFF
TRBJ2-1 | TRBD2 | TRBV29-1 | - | TGCAGCTCTAAAGTGGAAGCGGGGTACTTCAATGAGCAGTTCTTC | CSSKVEAGYFNEQFF
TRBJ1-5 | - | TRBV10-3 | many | TGTGCCATCAGTGGCGGAGGGGGCAATCAGCCCCAGCATTTT | CAISGGGGNQPQHF
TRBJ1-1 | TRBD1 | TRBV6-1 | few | TGTGCCAGCATTCCACCGCAGGGGGCCGGTGAAGCTTTCTTT | CASIPPQGAGEAFF
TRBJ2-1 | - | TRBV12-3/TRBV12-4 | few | TGTGCCAGCAACCTAGGGGTCAATGAGCAGTTCTTC | CASNLGVNEQFF
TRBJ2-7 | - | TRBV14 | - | TGTGCCAGCAGCCAAGTCAAGGGGTTTGTGGACGAGCAGTACTTC | CASSQVKGFVDEQYF
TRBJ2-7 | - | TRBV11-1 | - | TGTGCCAGTAGCTCAGAGCGTCTGGATAGGGGGTACGAGCAGTACTTC | CASSSERLDRGYEQYF
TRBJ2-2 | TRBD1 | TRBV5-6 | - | TGTGCCAGCAACCTGGAAAGGCTACAGGGGGCCGGGGAGCTGTTTTTT | CASNLERLQGAGELFF
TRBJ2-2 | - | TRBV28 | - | TGTGCCAGCAGCGCAGCCAGGCGGACCGGGGGGCTGTTTTTT | CASSAARRTGGLFF
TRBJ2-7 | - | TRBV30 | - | TGTGCCTGGACTAAAAGGGAGGACTGGGGGTCCGGAGAGCAGTACTTC | CAWTKREDWGSGEQYF
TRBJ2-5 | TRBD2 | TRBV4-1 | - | TGCGCCAGCAGCCAAGCCATTTACTCAGCGGGGGGAGAGACCCAGTACTTC | CASSQAIYSAGGETQYF
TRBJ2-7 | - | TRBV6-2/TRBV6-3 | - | TGTGCCAGCAGGCGGGACAAGACCTCATACGAGCAGTACTTC | CASRRDKTSYEQYF
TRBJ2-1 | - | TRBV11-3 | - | TGTGCCAGCAGCCCAGGCTTAGGCTCCGGGGCTTGTGGGAGGAACAATGAGCAGTTCTTC | CASSPGLGSGACGRNNEQFF
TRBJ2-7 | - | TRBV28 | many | TGTGCCAGCAGTTTAGTGGCGGCCTACGAGCAGTACTTC | CASSLVAAYEQYF
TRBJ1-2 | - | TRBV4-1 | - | TGCGCCAGCAGCCAAGATCGATACGGGGGAAACTATGGACACACCTTC | CASSQDRYGGNYGHTF
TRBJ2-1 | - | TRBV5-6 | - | TGTGCCAGCAGCTCGGGGACCTACAATGAGCAGTTCTTC | CASSSGTYNEQFF
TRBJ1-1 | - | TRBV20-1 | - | TGCAGTGCTCCCAGTAGGACGGGGATAAATACTGAAGCTTTCTTT | CSAPSRTGINTEAFF
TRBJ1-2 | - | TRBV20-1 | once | TGCAGTGCTAGATGGGGGCGAGCTAACTATGGCTACACCTTC | CSARWGRANYGYTF
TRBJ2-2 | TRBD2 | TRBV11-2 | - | TGTGCCAGCAGCCCCTGGCGGGAGGTTCGCACCGGGGAGCTGTTTTTT | CASSPWREVRTGELFF
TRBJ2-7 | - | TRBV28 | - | TGTGCCAGCTGTTACTCGGACTCCTGTGAGCAGTACTTC | CASCYSDSCEQYF
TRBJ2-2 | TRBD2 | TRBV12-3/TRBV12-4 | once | TGTGCCAGCAGTTTATATAGGGCTAGCGGGACCAACACCGGGGAGCTGTTTTTT | CASSLYRASGTNTGELFF
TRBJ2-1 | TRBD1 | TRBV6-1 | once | TGTGCCAGCAGTGAAGCTCGAACCGCAGGGGGCGCGATCGATGAGCAGTTCTTC | CASSEARTAGGAIDEQFF